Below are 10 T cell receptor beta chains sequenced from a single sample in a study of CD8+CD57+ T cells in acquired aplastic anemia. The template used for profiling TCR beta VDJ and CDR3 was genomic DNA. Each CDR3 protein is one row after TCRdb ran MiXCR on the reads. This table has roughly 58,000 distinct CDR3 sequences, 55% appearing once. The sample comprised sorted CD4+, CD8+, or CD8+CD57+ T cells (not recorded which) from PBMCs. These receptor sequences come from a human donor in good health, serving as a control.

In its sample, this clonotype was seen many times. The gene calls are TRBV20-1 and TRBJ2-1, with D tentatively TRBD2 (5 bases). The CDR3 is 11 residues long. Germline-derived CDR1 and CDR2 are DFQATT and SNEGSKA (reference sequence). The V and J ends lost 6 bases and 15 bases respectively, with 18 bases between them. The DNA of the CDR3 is TGCAGTGCCCAAACTAGTTCGGTGCTGTTCTTC. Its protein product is CSAQTSSVLFF.

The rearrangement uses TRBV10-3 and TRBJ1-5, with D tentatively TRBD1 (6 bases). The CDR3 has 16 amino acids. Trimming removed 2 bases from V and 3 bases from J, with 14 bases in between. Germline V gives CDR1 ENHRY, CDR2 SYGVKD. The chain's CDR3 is CAISERGGTVNQPQHF. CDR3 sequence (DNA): TGTGCCATCAGTGAGAGAGGGGGTACTGTCAATCAGCCCCAGCATTTT.

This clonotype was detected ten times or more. The CDR3 bases are TGTGCCAGCAGTTCGGGACGCCAAGAGACCCAGTACTTC. Its translation: CASSSGRQETQYF. V usage is TRBV5-4 and J usage is TRBJ2-5; D is possibly TRBD1 or TRBD2 (5 bases each). Trimming left V 5 bases short and J 1 base short, with 9 bases between. Per germline, CDR1 SGHNT and CDR2 YYREEE (reference sequence). This CDR3 region has 13 residues.

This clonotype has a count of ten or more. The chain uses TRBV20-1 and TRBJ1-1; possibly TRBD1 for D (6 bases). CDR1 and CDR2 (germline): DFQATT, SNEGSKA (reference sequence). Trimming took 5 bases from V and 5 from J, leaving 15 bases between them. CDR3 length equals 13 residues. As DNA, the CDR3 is TGCAGTGCTGAACTAGGGGGTCGGACTGAAGCTTTCTTT. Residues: CSAELGGRTEAFF.

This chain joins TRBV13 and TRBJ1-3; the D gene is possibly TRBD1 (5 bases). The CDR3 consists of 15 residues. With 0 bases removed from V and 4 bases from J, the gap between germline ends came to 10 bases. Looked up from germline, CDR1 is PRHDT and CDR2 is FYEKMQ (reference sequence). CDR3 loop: CASSLGTGVGNTIYF. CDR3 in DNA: TGTGCCAGCAGCTTAGGCACGGGGGTCGGAAACACCATATATTTT.

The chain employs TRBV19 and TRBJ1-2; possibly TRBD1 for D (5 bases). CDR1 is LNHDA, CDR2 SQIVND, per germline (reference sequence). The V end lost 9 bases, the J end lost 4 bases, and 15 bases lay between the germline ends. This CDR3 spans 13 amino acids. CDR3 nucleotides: TGTGCCAGAGGGACTAGCGGGAGCTATGGCTACACCTTC. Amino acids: CARGTSGSYGYTF.

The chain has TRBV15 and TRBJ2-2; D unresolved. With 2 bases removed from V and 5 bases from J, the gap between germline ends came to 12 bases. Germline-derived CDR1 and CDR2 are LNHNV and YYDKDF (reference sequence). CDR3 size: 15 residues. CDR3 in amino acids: CATSRRPLSTGELFF. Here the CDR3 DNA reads TGTGCCACCAGCAGAAGGCCCCTCTCTACCGGGGAGCTGTTTTTT.

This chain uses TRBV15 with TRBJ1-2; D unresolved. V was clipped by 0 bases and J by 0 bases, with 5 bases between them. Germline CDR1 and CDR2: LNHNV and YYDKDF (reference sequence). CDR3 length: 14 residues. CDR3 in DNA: TGTGCCACCAGCAGAGACAGATCTAACTATGGCTACACCTTC. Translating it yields CATSRDRSNYGYTF. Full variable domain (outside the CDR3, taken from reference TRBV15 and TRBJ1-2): DAMVIQNPRYQVTQFGKPVTLSCSQTLNHNVMYWYQQKSSQAPKLLFHYYDKDFNNEADTPDNFQSRRPNTSFCFLDIRSPGLGDTAMYLCATSRDRSNYGYTFGSGTRLTVV.

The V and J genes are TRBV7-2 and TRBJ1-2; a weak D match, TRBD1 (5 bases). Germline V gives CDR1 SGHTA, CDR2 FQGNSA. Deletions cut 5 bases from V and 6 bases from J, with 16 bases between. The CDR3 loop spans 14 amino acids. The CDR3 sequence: CASSLNAGRHGYTF. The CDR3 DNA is TGTGCCAGCAGCCTCAACGCGGGACGCCATGGCTACACCTTC.

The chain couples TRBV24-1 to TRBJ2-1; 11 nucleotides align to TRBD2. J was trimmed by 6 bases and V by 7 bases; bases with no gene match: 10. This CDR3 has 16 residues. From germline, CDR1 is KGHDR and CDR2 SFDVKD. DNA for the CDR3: TGTGCCACCAGAGATAGCGGGAGGGCCGGGAGCAATGAGCAGTTCTTC. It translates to CATRDSGRAGSNEQFF.